The 30 T cell receptor beta chains below were found in one sample sequenced in a study of blood T cell repertoires in COVID-19 (dated by TCRdb to about 2020). The library was produced with the immunoSEQ multiplex PCR assay. TCRdb took this table from immuneACCESS and kept in-frame rearrangements with V and J called. Such tables lack part of the clones; where checked against another copy, unresolved V genes explain under half of the gap, and the rest is unexplained. In this sample the table shows roughly 76,000 clones, approximately 80% of which occur a single time. The ten largest make up 15% to 19% of the sample. The sequencing input was peripheral blood. These receptors were taken from a human donor in a cohort sampled during active COVID-19.

The chain carries TRBV14 and TRBJ2-5, with a possible D match to TRBD1 (6 bases). The germline V gene has CDR1 SGHDN and CDR2 FVKESK. CDR3 length equals 15 residues. The ends were cut back, 1 base at V and 2 bases at J, with 11 bases in the middle. CDR3 sequence: CASSQGTVRQETQYF. Written as DNA, the CDR3 is TGTGCCAGCAGCCAAGGGACAGTTCGACAAGAGACCCAGTACTTC.

The V call is TRBV20-1, the J call TRBJ2-7; D not resolved. The V end was cut by 2 bases, the J end by 10 bases, with 12 bases between. Germline values: CDR1 DFQATT, CDR2 SNEGSKA (reference sequence). The CDR3 is 11 amino acids. The CDR3 here is CSARRSEGQYF. CDR3 bases: TGCAGTGCTAGACGGAGCGAAGGTCAGTACTTC.

The chain carries TRBV5-4 and TRBJ2-7; TRBD1 matches 9 bases. The CDR3 length is 16 residues. V shed 3 bases and J 3 bases; nucleotides not matched to a gene: 10. In germline, CDR1 is SGHNT, CDR2 YYREEE (reference sequence). The CDR3 region is CASSSKTGTGFYEQYF. CDR3 in DNA: TGTGCCAGCAGCTCCAAGACCGGGACAGGGTTCTACGAGCAGTACTTC.

V is TRBV7-9 and J is TRBJ1-1; TRBD1 might be the D (5 bases). The germline V gene has CDR1 SEHNR and CDR2 FQNEAQ (reference sequence). The CDR3 contains 14 residues. Trimming cost V 7 bases and J 1 base, with 13 bases left between them. The CDR3 here is CASTRSTGNTEAFF. The CDR3 DNA is TGTGCCAGCACCCGATCAACAGGGAACACTGAAGCTTTCTTT.

The V call is TRBV3-1 (or the pseudogene TRBV3-2), the J call TRBJ1-2; 8 bases align to TRBD1. This CDR3 comprises 13 residues. Germline V gene sequence: CDR1 LGHDT, CDR2 YNNKEL (reference sequence). The ends lost 5 bases at V and 6 bases at J; junction bases unmatched: 5. CDR3 sequence (DNA): TGTGCCAGCAGCTGGACAGGGAGGAATGGCTACACCTTC. It yields the protein CASSWTGRNGYTF.

The chain joins TRBV4-1 to TRBJ2-7; a weak D match, TRBD1 (6 bases). Germline V gives CDR1 MGHRA, CDR2 YSYEKL. This CDR3 contains 16 residues. Trimming left V 0 bases short and J 2 bases short, with 14 bases between. CDR3 amino acids: CASSQDELSGAYEQYF. CDR3 nucleotides: TGCGCCAGCAGCCAAGATGAACTCTCAGGGGCCTACGAGCAGTACTTC.

The gene calls are TRBV5-1 and TRBJ2-2; D is possibly TRBD2 (5 bases). The V and J ends lost 4 bases and 6 bases respectively, with 19 bases between them. The CDR3 runs to 16 residues. Germline V gene lookup returns CDR1 SGHRS and CDR2 YFSETQ. The CDR3: CASSPQSGNPAGELFF. In DNA form, the CDR3 reads TGCGCCAGCAGCCCACAGTCGGGGAACCCGGCCGGGGAGCTGTTTTTT.

The chain combines TRBV5-4 with TRBJ2-2; 7 bases map to TRBD2. V was pared by 0 bases and J by 3 bases, with 11 bases of the junction left unmatched. In germline, CDR1 is SGHNT, CDR2 YYREEE (reference sequence). The CDR3 is 18 residues long. The CDR3 nucleotides read TGTGCCAGCAGCTTGGGGGGGTCGCTAGCGGTCCACACCGGGGAGCTGTTTTTT. Translating gives CASSLGGSLAVHTGELFF.

The genes are TRBV10-1 and TRBJ2-7; 8 nucleotides line up with TRBD2. The CDR3 sequence is 12 residues long. Germline lookup yields CDR1 WNHNN and CDR2 SYGVQD (reference sequence). V lost 8 bases, J lost 0 bases, and 0 bases stayed unmatched. This CDR3 is CASGTSSYEQYF. In nucleotides, the CDR3 is TGCGCCAGCGGGACTAGCTCCTACGAGCAGTACTTC.

The chain links TRBV7-9 to TRBJ1-2; D ambiguous. V was cut by 4 bases and J by 8 bases, with 11 bases left in between. The CDR3 is made up of 12 amino acids. Germline CDR1 reads SEHNR; CDR2 reads FQNEAQ (reference sequence). The CDR3: CASSSVPLGYTF. The CDR3 nucleotides read TGTGCCAGCAGCTCGGTCCCTTTAGGCTACACCTTC.

The chain employs TRBV5-8 and TRBJ1-5; the D gene is possibly TRBD1 (6 bases). This CDR3 contains 15 residues. V was cut by 2 bases and J by 1 base, with 10 bases left in between. Germline V gene sequence: CDR1 SGHTS, CDR2 YDEGEE. DNA of the CDR3: TGTGCCAGCAGCTTCTACAGGGCGAGCAATCAGCCCCAGCATTTT. Its protein product is CASSFYRASNQPQHF.

The chain recombines TRBV5-6 with TRBJ2-5; TRBD1 matches at 9 bases. The CDR3 totals 15 residues. Germline V gene lookup returns CDR1 SGHDT and CDR2 YYEEEE. V was pared by 2 bases and J by 6 bases, with 8 bases of the junction left unmatched. The DNA of the CDR3 is TGTGCCAGCAGCTTAGACAGGGGGAGTTTGCAGACCCAGTACTTC. Translating it yields CASSLDRGSLQTQYF.

This clone has a single count. The chain is built from TRBV10-1 and TRBJ2-3, with 9 positions matching TRBD2. The CDR3 has 14 residues. Germline CDR1 WNHNN, CDR2 SYGVQD (reference sequence). The V and J ends lost 7 bases and 3 bases, in that order; junction bases with no gene match: 5. The chain's CDR3 is CASTAGGLTDTQYF. DNA for the CDR3: TGCGCCAGCACCGCGGGGGGGTTAACAGATACGCAGTATTTT.

This sequence joins TRBV12-3 or TRBV12-4 and TRBJ2-7; D uncertain. Trimming removed 8 bases from V and 11 bases from J, with 16 bases in between. The CDR3 length is 11 residues. CDR3 sequence: CASLEMIVKYF. CDR3 DNA: TGTGCCAGCCTAGAAATGATTGTTAAGTACTTC.

This clone occurred once. The chain links TRBV24-1 to TRBJ2-3; possibly TRBD1 for D (5 bases). V was cut by 7 bases and J by 4 bases, with 5 bases left in between. Looked up from germline, CDR1 is KGHDR and CDR2 is SFDVKD. The CDR3 covers 11 residues. Here the CDR3 DNA reads TGTGCCACCAGCAGGGCAGATACGCAGTATTTT. Translated, it gives CATSRADTQYF.

V is TRBV6-2 or TRBV6-3 and J is TRBJ1-2; TRBD1 aligns across 7 bases. Germline V gives CDR1 MNHEY, CDR2 SVGEGT. The CDR3 spans 13 residues. Germline trimming cut 6 bases from V and 3 bases from J; bases unmatched to any gene: 4. In DNA form, the CDR3 reads TGTGCCAGCAGCGACAGGGTTGACTATGGCTACACCTTC. Its translation: CASSDRVDYGYTF.

This chain uses TRBV28 with TRBJ1-5; D not resolved. CDR3 length equals 13 residues. The V gene lost 5 bases and the J gene lost 1 base, with 6 bases spanning the gap. Germline V gene sequence: CDR1 MDHEN, CDR2 SYDVKM. In nucleotides, the CDR3 is TGTGCCAGCAGTCCTACGAGCAATCAGCCCCAGCATTTT. Amino acids: CASSPTSNQPQHF. The variable domain in full, with the rest retrieved from reference TRBV28 and TRBJ1-5, is DVKVTQSSRYLVKRTGEKVFLECVQDMDHENMFWYRQDPGLGLRLIYFSYDVKMKEKGDIPEGYSVSREKKERFSLILESASTNQTSMYLCASSPTSNQPQHFGDGTRLSIL.

The V call is TRBV7-9, the J call TRBJ2-3, with 9 nucleotides matching TRBD2. V shed 4 bases, J shed 4 bases, and the junction held 9 bases outside the gene matches. The length of the CDR3 is 16 residues. Germline CDR1 is SEHNR and CDR2 is FQNEAQ (reference sequence). The CDR3 nucleotides read TGTGCCAGCAGCTGGACTGGTAGCGGGAGCGCAGATACGCAGTATTTT. It encodes CASSWTGSGSADTQYF.

V usage is TRBV11-2 and J usage is TRBJ1-1, with D unclear. With 6 bases removed from V and 1 base from J, the gap between germline ends came to 12 bases. The CDR3 spans 14 residues. Germline V gives CDR1 SGHAT, CDR2 FQNNGV. CDR3 coding DNA: TGTGCCAGCAGAAAACCGGGAGCGAACACTGAAGCTTTCTTT. Protein: CASRKPGANTEAFF.

This clone was seen a few times. V is TRBV5-1 and J is TRBJ2-7, with D hard to call. CDR1 SGHRS and CDR2 YFSETQ come from the germline V gene. V lost 0 bases to trimming and J lost 3 bases, with 7 bases between them. The CDR3 extends over 13 amino acids. CDR3 DNA: TGCGCCAGCAGCTTGGTATCTAACTACGAGCAGTACTTC. This gives the protein CASSLVSNYEQYF.

This sequence joins TRBV6-5 and TRBJ2-7, with TRBD1 matching over 9 bases. The CDR3 has 15 amino acids. Germline assignment: CDR1 MNHEY and CDR2 SVGAGI. The V gene end was trimmed by 2 bases and the J gene end by 2 bases; junction bases not matched to a gene: 4. CDR3 in amino acids: CASSYIGQGPYEQYF. CDR3 nucleotide sequence: TGTGCCAGCAGTTACATAGGACAGGGGCCCTACGAGCAGTACTTC.

The gene calls are TRBV12-3 or TRBV12-4 and TRBJ2-1; maybe TRBD2 (6 bases). V was shortened by 7 bases and J by 9 bases, with 10 bases between the two germline ends. This CDR3 comprises 11 residues. The CDR3 region is CASNTGVEQFF. In DNA form, the CDR3 reads TGTGCCAGCAACACGGGAGTTGAGCAGTTCTTC.

V is TRBV19 and J is TRBJ2-7; 8 positions agree with TRBD1. The junction had 5 bases not matched to a gene; V was cut back by 3 bases and J by 4 bases. Per the germline V gene, CDR1 is LNHDA and CDR2 is SQIVND (reference sequence). CDR3 length: 14 amino acids. This CDR3 is CASSMGDRNYEQYF. The CDR3 DNA is TGTGCCAGTAGTATGGGGGACAGGAATTACGAGCAGTACTTC. Filled out from reference TRBV19 and TRBJ2-7, the complete variable domain reads DGGITQSPKYLFRKEGQNVTLSCEQNLNHDAMYWYRQDPGQGLRLIYYSQIVNDFQKGDIAEGYSVSREKKESFPLTVTSAQKNPTAFYLCASSMGDRNYEQYFGPGTRLTVT.

The chain carries TRBV24-1 and TRBJ2-7, with 7 nucleotides matching TRBD1. CDR1 and CDR2 (germline): KGHDR, SFDVKD. CDR3 length: 15 residues. The junction had 7 bases not matched to a gene; V was cut back by 3 bases and J by 3 bases. This chain's CDR3 is CATSDPRQGYYEQYF. CDR3 DNA sequence: TGTGCCACCAGTGATCCCCGACAGGGTTACTACGAGCAGTACTTC.

The genes are TRBV19 and TRBJ2-1; D remains unclear. Deletions cut 4 bases from V and 7 bases from J, with 14 bases between. CDR3 length: 14 residues. Germline V gives CDR1 LNHDA, CDR2 SQIVND (reference sequence). CDR3 sequence: CASSNSAEKNEQFF. The CDR3 nucleotides read TGTGCCAGTAGTAATTCGGCGGAAAAGAATGAGCAGTTCTTC. Full variable domain (missing parts from reference TRBV19 and TRBJ2-1): DGGITQSPKYLFRKEGQNVTLSCEQNLNHDAMYWYRQDPGQGLRLIYYSQIVNDFQKGDIAEGYSVSREKKESFPLTVTSAQKNPTAFYLCASSNSAEKNEQFFGPGTRLTVL.

The rearrangement links TRBV25-1 to TRBJ2-6; possible D gene TRBD1, 5 bases. Germline loops: CDR1 MGHDK, CDR2 SYGVNS. The germline V and J ends were trimmed by 6 bases and 0 bases, with 15 bases remaining between them. This CDR3 region has 17 residues. Here the CDR3 reads CASSKGGATSGANVLTF. For the CDR3, the DNA is TGTGCCAGCAGCAAAGGTGGGGCTACCTCTGGGGCCAACGTCCTGACTTTC.

The rearrangement uses TRBV19 and TRBJ2-1; D may be TRBD1 (5 bases). V was clipped by 3 bases and J by 7 bases, with 10 bases between them. This CDR3 contains 13 residues. From germline, CDR1 is LNHDA and CDR2 SQIVND (reference sequence). CDR3 in amino acids: CASSIGAGNEQFF. The CDR3 DNA is TGTGCCAGTAGTATTGGCGCAGGGAATGAGCAGTTCTTC.

This clone was counted a few times. The chain carries TRBV15 and TRBJ2-2; 11 bases agree with TRBD2. V dropped 1 base and J dropped 7; count of bases not matched to a gene: 8. There are 17 residues in the CDR3. Germline CDR1 is LNHNV and CDR2 is YYDKDF (reference sequence). In DNA form, the CDR3 reads TGTGCCACCAGCAGAGGTCCTAGCGGGAGGATTCTCGGGGAGCTGTTTTTT. Translated: CATSRGPSGRILGELFF.

The chain recombines TRBV6-6 with TRBJ1-2; TRBD1 aligns across 8 bases. The CDR3 is 15 residues long. In germline, CDR1 is MNHNY, CDR2 SVGAGI (reference sequence). The V segment lost 4 bases and the J segment 6 bases; nucleotides outside the gene matches: 10. CDR3 in DNA: TGTGCCAGCAGTTCCAACGACAGGGGCGGAAATGGCTACACCTTC. It specifies CASSSNDRGGNGYTF.

J is TRBJ1-5 and V is TRBV5-1; D remains unclear. The CDR3 has 13 amino acids. CDR1 is SGHRS, CDR2 YFSETQ, per germline. V was clipped by 4 bases and J by 0 bases, with 5 bases between them. CDR3 sequence reads: CASSRDSNQPQHF. CDR3 DNA: TGCGCCAGCAGCAGAGATAGCAATCAGCCCCAGCATTTT.